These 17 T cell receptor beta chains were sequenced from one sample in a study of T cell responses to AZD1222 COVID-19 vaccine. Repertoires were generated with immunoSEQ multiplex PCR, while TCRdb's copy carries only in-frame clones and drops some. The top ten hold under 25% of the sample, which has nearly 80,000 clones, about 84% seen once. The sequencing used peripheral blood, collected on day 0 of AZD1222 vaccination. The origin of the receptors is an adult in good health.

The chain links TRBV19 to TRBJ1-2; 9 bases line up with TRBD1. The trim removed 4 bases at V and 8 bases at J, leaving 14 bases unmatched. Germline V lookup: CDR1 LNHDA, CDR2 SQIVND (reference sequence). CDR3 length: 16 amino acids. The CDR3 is CASSTRDRALSSGYTF. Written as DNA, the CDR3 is TGTGCCAGTAGTACCCGGGACAGGGCACTATCTAGCGGCTACACCTTC. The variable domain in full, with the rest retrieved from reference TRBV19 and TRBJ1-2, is DGGITQSPKYLFRKEGQNVTLSCEQNLNHDAMYWYRQDPGQGLRLIYYSQIVNDFQKGDIAEGYSVSREKKESFPLTVTSAQKNPTAFYLCASSTRDRALSSGYTFGSGTRLTVV.

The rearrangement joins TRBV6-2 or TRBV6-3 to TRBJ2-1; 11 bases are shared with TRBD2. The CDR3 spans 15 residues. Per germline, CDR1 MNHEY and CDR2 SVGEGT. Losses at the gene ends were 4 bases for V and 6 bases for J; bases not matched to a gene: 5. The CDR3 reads CASSSGTSGRNEQFF. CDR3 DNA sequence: TGTGCCAGCAGTTCCGGGACTAGCGGACGCAATGAGCAGTTCTTC.

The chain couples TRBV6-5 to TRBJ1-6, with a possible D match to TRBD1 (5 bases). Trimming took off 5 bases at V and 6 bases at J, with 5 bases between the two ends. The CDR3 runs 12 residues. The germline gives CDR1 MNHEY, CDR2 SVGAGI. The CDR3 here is CASSRGNSPLHF. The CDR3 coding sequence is TGTGCCAGCAGTAGGGGTAATTCACCCCTCCACTTT.

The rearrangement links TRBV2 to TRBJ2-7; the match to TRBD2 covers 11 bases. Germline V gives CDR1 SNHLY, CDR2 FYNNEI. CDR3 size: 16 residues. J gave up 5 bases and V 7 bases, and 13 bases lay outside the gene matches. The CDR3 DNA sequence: TGTGCCAGCAATAGCGGGAGGGCCCAAGTGGCCCACGAGCAGTACTTC. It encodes CASNSGRAQVAHEQYF. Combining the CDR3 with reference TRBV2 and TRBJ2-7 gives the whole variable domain EPEVTQTPSHQVTQMGQEVILRCVPISNHLYFYWYRQILGQKVEFLVSFYNNEISEKSEIFDDQFSVERPDGSNFTLKIRSTKLEDSAMYFCASNSGRAQVAHEQYFGPGTRLTVT.

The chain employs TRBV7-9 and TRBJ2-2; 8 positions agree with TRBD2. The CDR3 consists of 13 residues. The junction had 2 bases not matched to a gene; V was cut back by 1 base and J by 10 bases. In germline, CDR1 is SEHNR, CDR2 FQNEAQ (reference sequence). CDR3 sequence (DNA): TGTGCCAGCAGCTTAGTAGCGGGGAAGGAGCTGTTTTTT. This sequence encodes CASSLVAGKELFF.

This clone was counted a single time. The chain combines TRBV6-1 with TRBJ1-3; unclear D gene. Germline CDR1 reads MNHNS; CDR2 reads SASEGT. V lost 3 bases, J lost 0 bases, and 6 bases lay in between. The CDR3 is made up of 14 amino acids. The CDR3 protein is CASSDLFSGNTIYF. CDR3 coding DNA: TGTGCCAGCAGTGACCTTTTCTCTGGAAACACCATATATTTT.

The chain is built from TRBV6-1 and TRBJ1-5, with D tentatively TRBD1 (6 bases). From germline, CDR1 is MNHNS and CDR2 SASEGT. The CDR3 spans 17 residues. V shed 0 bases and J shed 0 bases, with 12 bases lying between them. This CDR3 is CASSEARGRGSNQPQHF. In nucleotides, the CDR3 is TGTGCCAGCAGTGAAGCGCGGGGCAGGGGTAGCAATCAGCCCCAGCATTTT.

The CDR3 sequence is CASSSADTQYF. Written as DNA, the CDR3 is TGTGCCAGTAGCTCGGCAGATACGCAGTATTTT. V gene TRBV19 combines with J gene TRBJ2-3; no reliable D call. There are 11 residues in the CDR3. Germline assignment: CDR1 LNHDA and CDR2 SQIVND (reference sequence). Trimming took 6 bases from V and 4 from J, leaving 5 bases between them.

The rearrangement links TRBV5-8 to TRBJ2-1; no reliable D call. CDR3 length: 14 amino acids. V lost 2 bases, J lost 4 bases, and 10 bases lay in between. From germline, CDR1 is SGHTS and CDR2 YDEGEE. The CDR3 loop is CASSFFMDYNEQFF. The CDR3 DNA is TGTGCCAGCAGCTTTTTTATGGATTACAATGAGCAGTTCTTC.

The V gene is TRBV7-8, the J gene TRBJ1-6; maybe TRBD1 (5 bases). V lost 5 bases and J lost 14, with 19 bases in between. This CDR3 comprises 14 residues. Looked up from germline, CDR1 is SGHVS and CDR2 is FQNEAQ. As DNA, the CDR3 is TGTGCCAGCAGCCCCGGAGGGACGCGTAGGGCCCTCCACTTT. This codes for CASSPGGTRRALHF. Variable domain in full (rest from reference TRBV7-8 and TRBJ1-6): GAGVSQSPRYKVAKRGQDVALRCDPISGHVSLFWYQQALGQGPEFLTYFQNEAQLDKSGLPSDRFFAERPEGSVSTLKIQRTQQEDSAVYLCASSPGGTRRALHFGNGTRLTVT.

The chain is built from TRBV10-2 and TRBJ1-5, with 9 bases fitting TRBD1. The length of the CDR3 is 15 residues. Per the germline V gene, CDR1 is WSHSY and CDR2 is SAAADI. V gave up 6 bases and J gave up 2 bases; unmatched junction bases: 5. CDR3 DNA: TGCGCCAGCAGCGCGACAGGGGGTCGCAATCAGCCCCAGCATTTT. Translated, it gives CASSATGGRNQPQHF.

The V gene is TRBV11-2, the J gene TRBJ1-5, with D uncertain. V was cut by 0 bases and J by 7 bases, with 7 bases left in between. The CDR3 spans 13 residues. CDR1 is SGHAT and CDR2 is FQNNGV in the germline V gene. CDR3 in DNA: TGTGCCAGCAGCTTAGAGTCTAAACAGCCCCAGCATTTT. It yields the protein CASSLESKQPQHF.

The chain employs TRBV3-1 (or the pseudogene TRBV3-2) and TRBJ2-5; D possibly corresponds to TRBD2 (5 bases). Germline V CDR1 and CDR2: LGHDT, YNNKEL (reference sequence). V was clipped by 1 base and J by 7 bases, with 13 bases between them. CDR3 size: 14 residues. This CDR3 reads CASSQVRLAGTQYF. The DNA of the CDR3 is TGTGCCAGCAGCCAAGTTAGACTGGCGGGGACCCAGTACTTC.

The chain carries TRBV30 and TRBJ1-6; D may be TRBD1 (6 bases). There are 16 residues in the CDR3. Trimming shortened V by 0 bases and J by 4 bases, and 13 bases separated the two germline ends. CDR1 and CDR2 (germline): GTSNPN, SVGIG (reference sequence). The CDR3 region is CAWSVVRGPYNSPLHF. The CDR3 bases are TGTGCCTGGAGTGTAGTCAGGGGCCCTTATAATTCACCCCTCCACTTT. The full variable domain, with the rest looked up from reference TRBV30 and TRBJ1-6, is SQTIHQWPATLVQPVGSPLSLECTVEGTSNPNLYWYRQAAGRGLQLLFYSVGIGQISSEVPQNLSASRPQDRQFILSSKKLLLSDSGFYLCAWSVVRGPYNSPLHFGNGTRLTVT.

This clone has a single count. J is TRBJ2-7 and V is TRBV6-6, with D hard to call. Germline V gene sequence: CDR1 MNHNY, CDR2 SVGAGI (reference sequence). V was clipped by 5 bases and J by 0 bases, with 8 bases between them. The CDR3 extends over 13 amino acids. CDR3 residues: CASSRHSSYEQYF. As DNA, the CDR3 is TGTGCCAGCAGTCGACATAGCTCCTACGAGCAGTACTTC.

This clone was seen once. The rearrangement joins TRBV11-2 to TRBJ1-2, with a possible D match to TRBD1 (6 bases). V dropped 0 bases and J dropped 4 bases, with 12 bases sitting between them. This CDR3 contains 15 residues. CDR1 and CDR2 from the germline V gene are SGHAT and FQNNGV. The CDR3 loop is CASSLEGAATYGYTF. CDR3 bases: TGTGCCAGCAGCTTAGAGGGGGCCGCAACCTATGGCTACACCTTC.

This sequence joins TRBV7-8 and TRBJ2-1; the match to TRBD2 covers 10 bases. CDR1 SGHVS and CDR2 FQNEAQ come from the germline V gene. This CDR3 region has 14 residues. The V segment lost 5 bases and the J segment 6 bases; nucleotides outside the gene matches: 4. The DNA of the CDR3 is TGTGCCAGCAGCCCGAGCGGGAGGGCCAATGAGCAGTTCTTC. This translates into CASSPSGRANEQFF. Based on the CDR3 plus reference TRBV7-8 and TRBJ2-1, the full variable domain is GAGVSQSPRYKVAKRGQDVALRCDPISGHVSLFWYQQALGQGPEFLTYFQNEAQLDKSGLPSDRFFAERPEGSVSTLKIQRTQQEDSAVYLCASSPSGRANEQFFGPGTRLTVL.